The present T cell receptor beta chain was sequenced within a study of T cell responses to AZD1222 COVID-19 vaccine. Notes on the study in general: The donor cohort was predominantly white British with a female majority, and clonal diversity may have been underestimated.

This CDR3 is built from 17 residues. V was clipped by 1 base and J by 0 bases; unmatched bases: 6. Per the germline V gene, CDR1 is SEHNR and CDR2 is FQNEAQ (reference sequence). A note on this clone: As yet, its antigen is unknown.

Only in-frame clones appear in the TCRdb table, and some are missing; sequencing was by immunoSEQ multiplex PCR. The table lists around 99,000 clones, 70% to 90% of them singletons. This chain uses TRBV7-9 with TRBJ1-3; 7 nucleotides line up with TRBD1. Sequenced here: peripheral blood, sampled 28 days after the second AZD1222 dose. The receptor was derived from an adult who received the AZD1222 COVID-19 vaccine. As DNA, the CDR3 is TGTGCCAGCAGCTTAGGAAGGGGGCTATCCTCTGGAAACACCATATATTTT. It specifies CASSLGRGLSSGNTIYF.